This T cell receptor (beta chain) appears in the sequencing data of a study of OX40 agonist ivuxolimab in advanced cancers. Germline V lookup: CDR1 MGHRA, CDR2 YSYEKL. The V gene lost 2 bases and the J gene lost 4 bases, with 13 bases spanning the gap. The CDR3 has 15 amino acids. This table comes from immunoSEQ multiplex PCR, and its TCRdb copy is limited to in-frame clones, with some not included. The sample consists of under 85,000 clones, around 84% of them appearing once. The chain combines TRBV4-1 with TRBJ2-3; tentative D call: TRBD2 (6 bases). This receptor was taken from an adult with an advanced solid tumor such as melanoma, head and neck, liver or kidney cancer. Here the sequenced sample was CD4+ or CD8+ T cells sorted from blood, taken in a trial of the OX40 agonist ivuxolimab. CDR3 nucleotide sequence: TGCGCCAGCAGCCAATCCGGGGGAGTCCCAGATACGCAGTATTTT. It codes for CASSQSGGVPDTQYF.